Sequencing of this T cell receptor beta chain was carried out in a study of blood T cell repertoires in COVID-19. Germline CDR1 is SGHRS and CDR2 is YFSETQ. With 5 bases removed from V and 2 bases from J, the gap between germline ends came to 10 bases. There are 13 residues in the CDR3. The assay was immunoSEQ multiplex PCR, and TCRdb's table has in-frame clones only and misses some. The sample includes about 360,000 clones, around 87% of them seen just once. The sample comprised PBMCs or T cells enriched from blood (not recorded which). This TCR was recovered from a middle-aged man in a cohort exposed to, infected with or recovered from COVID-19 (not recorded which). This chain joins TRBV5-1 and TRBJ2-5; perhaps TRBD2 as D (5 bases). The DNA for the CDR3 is TGCGCCAGCAGGACCGAGGGTCAAGAGACCCAGTACTTC. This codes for CASRTEGQETQYF.